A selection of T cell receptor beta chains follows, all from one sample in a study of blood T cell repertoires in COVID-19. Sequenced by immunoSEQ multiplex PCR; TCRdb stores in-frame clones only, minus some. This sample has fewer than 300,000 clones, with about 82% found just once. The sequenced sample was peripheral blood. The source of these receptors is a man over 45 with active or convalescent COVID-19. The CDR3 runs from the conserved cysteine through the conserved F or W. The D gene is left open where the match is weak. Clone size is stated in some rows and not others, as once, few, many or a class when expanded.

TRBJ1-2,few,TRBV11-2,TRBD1,CASSRIRGPYGYTF,TGTGCCAGCAGCCGTATTAGGGGGCCTTACGGCTACACCTTC
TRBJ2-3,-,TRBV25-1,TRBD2,CASSGPSGTHGTQYF,TGTGCCAGCAGTGGCCCTAGCGGAACGCACGGTACGCAGTATTTT
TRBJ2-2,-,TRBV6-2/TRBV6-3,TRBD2,CASSPPTSDSGELFF,TGTGCCAGCAGCCCGCCGACTAGCGATTCCGGGGAGCTGTTTTTT
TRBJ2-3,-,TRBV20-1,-,CSASPVFTDTQYF,TGCAGTGCTAGTCCCGTTTTCACAGATACGCAGTATTTT
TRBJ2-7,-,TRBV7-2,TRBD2,CASSSVRGGYEQYF,TGTGCCAGCAGTTCCGTTAGGGGAGGGTACGAGCAGTACTTC
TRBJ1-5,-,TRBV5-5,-,CASSLGQYSNQPQHF,TGTGCCAGCAGCTTAGGACAGTATAGCAATCAGCCCCAGCATTTT
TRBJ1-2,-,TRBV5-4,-,CASSLAGISRGGSGYTF,TGTGCCAGCAGCTTGGCCGGAATTTCTCGGGGGGGGTCTGGCTACACCTTC
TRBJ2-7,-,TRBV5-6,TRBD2,CASSRGSSYEQYF,TGTGCCAGCAGTCGCGGGAGCTCCTACGAGCAGTACTTC
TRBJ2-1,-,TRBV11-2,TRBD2,CASSLVGSAGALREQFF,TGTGCCAGCAGCTTAGTAGGGTCGGCGGGAGCCCTTCGTGAGCAGTTCTTC
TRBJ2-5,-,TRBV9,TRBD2,CASSETGGGETQYF,TGTGCCAGCAGCGAGACAGGCGGGGGGGAGACCCAGTACTTC
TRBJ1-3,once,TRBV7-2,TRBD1,CASREGQGAISGNTIYF,TGTGCCAGCAGGGAGGGACAGGGGGCTATCTCTGGAAACACCATATATTTT
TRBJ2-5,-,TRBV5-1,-,CASSLGYRVGEQETQYF,TGCGCCAGCAGCTTGGGGTACAGGGTAGGAGAACAAGAGACCCAGTACTTC
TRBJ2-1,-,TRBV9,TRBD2,CASSSPQRLADYNEQFF,TGTGCCAGCAGCTCCCCGCAGCGACTAGCGGACTACAATGAGCAGTTCTTC
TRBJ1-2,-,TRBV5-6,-,CASSWRVGGYTF,TGTGCCAGCAGCTGGAGGGTAGGGGGCTACACCTTC
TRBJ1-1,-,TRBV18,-,CASSPPGSLNTEAFF,TGTGCCAGCTCACCACCGGGCAGCCTAAACACTGAAGCTTTCTTT
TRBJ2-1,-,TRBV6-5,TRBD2,CASSYSTAGGDNEQFF,TGTGCCAGCAGTTACTCGACCGCGGGGGGGGACAATGAGCAGTTCTTC
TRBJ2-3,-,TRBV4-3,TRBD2,CASSRAGGTSGFTDTQYF,TGCGCCAGCAGCCGGGCGGGGGGGACTAGCGGATTCACAGATACGCAGTATTTT
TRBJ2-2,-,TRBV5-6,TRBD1,CASSDGTGAGELFF,TGTGCCAGCAGCGATGGGACAGGGGCCGGGGAGCTGTTTTTT
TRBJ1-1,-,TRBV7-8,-,CASSFTLTPGTEAFF,TGTGCCAGCAGCTTCACCCTTACCCCGGGGACTGAAGCTTTCTTT
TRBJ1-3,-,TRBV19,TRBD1,CASNRGPGNTIYF,TGTGCCAGCAACAGGGGTCCTGGAAACACCATATATTTT
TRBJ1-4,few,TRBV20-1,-,CSASVDSPVGKLFF,TGCAGTGCTAGTGTAGACAGCCCGGTAGGAAAACTGTTTTTT
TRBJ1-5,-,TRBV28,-,CASSLRAGYEPQHF,TGTGCCAGCAGTTTAAGGGCAGGGTATGAGCCCCAGCATTTT